Detailed here is one T cell receptor beta chain. This entry belongs to a study of blood T cell repertoires in COVID-19. Background on the study: T cells, B-cell-depleted T cells, or PBMCs provided the cDNA or gDNA that served as material.

How the authors handled the data: Reference gene primer amplification gave estimated nucleated cell counts. Clones were read by immunoSEQ multiplex PCR, and TCRdb kept only the in-frame ones, dropping some. V and J calls and clone size follow that table, whereas D and trimming were derived from the DNA. The table includes roughly 200,000 clones, nearly 90% detected once. CDR3 length equals 12 residues. The V gene's germline CDR1 is SEHNR and CDR2 FQNEAQ (reference sequence). V lost 4 bases, J lost 3 bases, and 6 bases lay in between. The sequencing input was peripheral blood. The clonotype was recovered from a man between 50 and 59 years old with acute or convalescent COVID-19. The gene calls are TRBV7-9 and TRBJ1-2; no clear D. As DNA, the CDR3 is TGTGCCAGCAGCTATACAGACTATGGCTACACCTTC. It codes for CASSYTDYGYTF.